What follows are 19 T cell receptor beta chains derived from one specimen sequenced in a study of blood T cells in healthy people across ages. Primers used in a second PCR of roughly 6 to 11 cycles were a sample-barcoded 5' primer and a J-beta primer mix. In TCRdb, the 5' RACE reads were re-called with MiXCR into one record per CDR3 protein. This sample has over a million distinct CDR3 sequences, with 45% found just once. The source material was blood. The source is a woman aged 55 to 70 in good health.

The chain is built from TRBV3-1 and TRBJ2-1; tentatively, D is TRBD1 (6 bases). Germline CDR1 is LGHDT and CDR2 is YNNKEL (reference sequence). V lost 0 bases and J 4 bases, leaving 16 bases between the germline ends. The CDR3 runs 17 residues. The DNA for the CDR3 is TGTGCCAGCAGCCAAGACCCTACTAGAGGGGGATACAATGAGCAGTTCTTC. Translated: CASSQDPTRGGYNEQFF.

This clonotype was detected many times. The chain employs TRBV29-1 and TRBJ2-7; the D is unclear. The CDR3 is 12 residues long. Deletions cut 4 bases from V and 6 bases from J, with 13 bases between. Germline CDR1 SQVTM, CDR2 ANQGSEA. The CDR3 reads CSVVVGSGEQYF. The DNA of the CDR3 is TGCAGCGTTGTGGTAGGGTCGGGCGAGCAGTACTTC.

The genes are TRBV5-5 and TRBJ1-1; TRBD1 is a possible D gene (5 bases). Per germline, CDR1 SGHKS and CDR2 YYEKEE (reference sequence). The V end lost 3 bases, the J end lost 0 bases, and 12 bases lay between the germline ends. CDR3 length equals 15 residues. The CDR3 sequence: CASSYPGTVNTEAFF. DNA of the CDR3: TGTGCCAGCAGCTACCCAGGGACGGTGAACACTGAAGCTTTCTTT. Together with reference TRBV5-5 and TRBJ1-1, the CDR3 gives the full variable domain: DAGVTQSPTHLIKTRGQQVTLRCSPISGHKSVSWYQQVLGQGPQFIFQYYEKEERGRGNFPDRFSARQFPNYSSELNVNALLLGDSALYLCASSYPGTVNTEAFFGQGTRLTVV.

This clonotype was detected ten times or more. J is TRBJ2-7 and V is TRBV3-1, with D perhaps matching TRBD2 (5 bases). The CDR3 is 14 residues long. Trimming left V 4 bases short and J 6 bases short, with 16 bases between. Germline CDR1 LGHDT, CDR2 YNNKEL (reference sequence). The CDR3, as DNA: TGTGCCAGCAGCCCCGACCGGACTGTCGGCGAGCAGTACTTC. It codes for CASSPDRTVGEQYF.

This clonotype was counted a few times. V is TRBV25-1 and J is TRBJ1-2; D not certain. The germline V gene has CDR1 MGHDK and CDR2 SYGVNS. The CDR3 runs to 16 residues. V was cut by 1 base and J by 3 bases, with 15 bases left in between. Here the CDR3 DNA reads TGTGCCAGCAGTGAATTTGGAGGCAGGCAAGACTATGGCTACACCTTC. Translation gives CASSEFGGRQDYGYTF.

The chain has TRBV30 and TRBJ2-4, with D hard to call. In germline, CDR1 is GTSNPN, CDR2 SVGIG (reference sequence). V lost 0 bases and J 6 bases, leaving 15 bases between the germline ends. This CDR3 is 15 amino acids long. CDR3 DNA sequence: TGTGCCTGGAGTGTACCACAACGGCCCCTAAACATTCAGTACTTC. Translation gives CAWSVPQRPLNIQYF.

This clonotype was recorded a few times. The chain carries TRBV20-1 and TRBJ2-7; the match to TRBD2 covers 11 bases. V shed 0 bases, J shed 3 bases, and the junction held 10 bases outside the gene matches. This CDR3 is built from 17 residues. CDR1 and CDR2 from the germline V gene are DFQATT and SNEGSKA (reference sequence). CDR3 loop: CSARDILAGGRVYEQYF. The CDR3 DNA follows: TGCAGTGCTAGAGATATCCTAGCGGGAGGAAGGGTCTACGAGCAGTACTTC.

The chain has TRBV5-6 and TRBJ1-3; possible D gene TRBD1, 6 bases. V gave up 2 bases and J gave up 8 bases, with 11 bases separating them. The CDR3 is made up of 13 amino acids. In germline, CDR1 is SGHDT, CDR2 YYEEEE. The CDR3 DNA reads TGTGCCAGCAGCTTAGCAGGGGCTGACACCATATATTTT. Its translation: CASSLAGADTIYF. Supplemented by reference TRBV5-6 and TRBJ1-3, the full variable domain reads DAGVTQSPTHLIKTRGQQVTLRCSPKSGHDTVSWYQQALGQGPQFIFQYYEEEERQRGNFPDRFSGHQFPNYSSELNVNALLLGDSALYLCASSLAGADTIYFGEGSWLTVV.

The genes are TRBV7-2 and TRBJ1-1; 7 bases are shared with TRBD1. This CDR3 has 14 amino acids. The junction had 4 bases not matched to a gene; V was cut back by 5 bases and J by 1 base. The germline gives CDR1 SGHTA, CDR2 FQGNSA. Here the CDR3 DNA reads TGTACCAGCAGCGGGGGGACAGCGAACACTGAAGCTTTCTTT. This codes for CTSSGGTANTEAFF. The full variable domain, with the rest looked up from reference TRBV7-2 and TRBJ1-1, is GAGVSQSPSNKVTEKGKDVELRCDPISGHTALYWYRQSLGQGLEFLIYFQGNSAPDKSGLPSDRFSAERTGGSVSTLTIQRTQQEDSAVYLCTSSGGTANTEAFFGQGTRLTVV.

To note about this clonotype: Germline and junction disagree at one end, which may indicate a read error. V is TRBV29-1 and J is TRBJ1-6, with D maybe TRBD1 (6 bases). The V gene's germline CDR1 is SQVTM and CDR2 ANQGSEA. This CDR3 spans 12 amino acids. The CDR3 spells CGVGGGNSPLHF. In nucleotides, the CDR3 is TGCGGCGTTGGAGGGGGGAATTCACCCCTCCACTTT.

The J gene is TRBJ2-1, the V gene TRBV7-2; 13 positions agree with TRBD2. The CDR3 has 21 residues. V dropped 3 bases and J dropped 0; count of bases not matched to a gene: 14. The germline gives CDR1 SGHTA, CDR2 FQGNSA. This chain's CDR3 is CASSFAATSGRRLSSYNEQFF. The CDR3 DNA follows: TGTGCCAGCAGCTTTGCCGCGACTAGCGGGAGGCGCCTTAGCTCCTACAATGAGCAGTTCTTC.

The chain combines TRBV5-1 with TRBJ2-5; TRBD1 matches 11 bases. The trim removed 4 bases at V and 5 bases at J, leaving 4 bases unmatched. Germline loops: CDR1 SGHRS, CDR2 YFSETQ. The CDR3 sequence is 14 residues long. This CDR3 reads CASSIGTGGETQYF. CDR3 DNA sequence: TGCGCCAGCAGCATCGGGACAGGGGGTGAGACCCAGTACTTC.

The chain uses TRBV20-1 and TRBJ2-1; TRBD2 aligns across 14 bases. The V gene's germline CDR1 is DFQATT and CDR2 SNEGSKA (reference sequence). The CDR3 spans 19 residues. J lost 0 bases, V lost 3 bases, and 10 bases had no gene match. The CDR3 DNA reads TGCAGTGCTAGTTTCTATGGACTAGCGGGAGGAAACTCCTACAATGAGCAGTTCTTC. This gives the protein CSASFYGLAGGNSYNEQFF.

Points on this clonotype: This could be a read error, since a much larger clone is one nucleotide away. The V and J genes are TRBV6-2 or TRBV6-3 and TRBJ2-4; TRBD1 agrees at 10 bases. The V segment lost 2 bases and the J segment 13 bases; nucleotides outside the gene matches: 14. Germline CDR1 MNHEY, CDR2 SVGEGT. This CDR3 spans 16 amino acids. CDR3 sequence reads: CASSYPRTGGAYKQYF. CDR3 coding DNA: TGTGCCAGCAGTTACCCACGGACAGGGGGAGCCTACAAGCAGTACTTC.

This chain joins TRBV4-1 and TRBJ2-1, with 7 bases identical to TRBD2. Near its end, the DNA agrees better with TRBJ2-7, so the J call may be wrong. The CDR3 length is 16 residues. The germline V gene encodes CDR1 MGHRA and CDR2 YSYEKL. The CDR3 bases are TGCGCCAGCAGCCAAGAGGGAGCGGGACGGTACAATGAGCAGTACTTC. Translated, it gives CASSQEGAGRYNEQYF.

This CDR3 is CASSPEGPLSNQPQHF. CDR3 sequence (DNA): TGTGCCAGCTCACCGGAGGGACCGCTCAGCAATCAGCCCCAGCATTTT. This rearrangement joins TRBV18 to TRBJ1-5; maybe TRBD1 (5 bases). V was shortened by 3 bases and J by 1 base, with 13 bases between the two germline ends. This CDR3 is built from 16 residues. From germline, CDR1 is KGHSH and CDR2 LQKENI.

In this sample, this clonotype turned up once. V usage is TRBV10-2 and J usage is TRBJ2-5, with 10 bases matching TRBD2. The CDR3 length is 15 residues. Trimming removed 5 bases from V and 5 bases from J; junction bases left unmatched: 8. The V gene's germline CDR1 is WSHSY and CDR2 SAAADI. The CDR3 spells CASSSGRAFGETQYF. The CDR3 bases are TGCGCCAGCAGTAGCGGGAGGGCCTTCGGGGAGACCCAGTACTTC.

The gene calls are TRBV6-1 and TRBJ1-4; the match to TRBD1 covers 7 bases. The CDR3 covers 13 residues. CDR1 and CDR2 (germline): MNHNS, SASEGT. Trimming took 7 bases from V and 7 from J; bases not matched to a gene: 6. The CDR3 reads CASIDRVTEKLFF. The CDR3 bases are TGTGCCAGCATTGACAGGGTTACTGAAAAACTGTTTTTT.

This clonotype was recorded many times. The chain is built from TRBV4-2 and TRBJ2-4, with 9 bases matching TRBD2. Losses at the gene ends were 1 base for V and 6 bases for J; bases not matched to a gene: 4. Germline V gene sequence: CDR1 LGHNA, CDR2 YNFKEQ. The CDR3 is made up of 15 amino acids. The CDR3 region is CASSQGDSGRNIQYF. The CDR3 DNA reads as TGTGCCAGCAGCCAAGGGGATAGCGGGAGAAACATTCAGTACTTC.